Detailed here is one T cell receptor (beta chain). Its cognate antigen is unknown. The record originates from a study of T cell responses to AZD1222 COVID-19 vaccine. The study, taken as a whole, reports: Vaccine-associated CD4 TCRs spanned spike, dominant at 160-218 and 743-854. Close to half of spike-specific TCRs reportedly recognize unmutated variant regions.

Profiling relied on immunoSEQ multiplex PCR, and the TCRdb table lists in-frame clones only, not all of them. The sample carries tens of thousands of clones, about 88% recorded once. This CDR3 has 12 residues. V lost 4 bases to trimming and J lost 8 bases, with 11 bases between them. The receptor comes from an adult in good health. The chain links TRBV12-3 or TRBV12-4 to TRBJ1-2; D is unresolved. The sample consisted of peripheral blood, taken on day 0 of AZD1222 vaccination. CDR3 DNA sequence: TGTGCCAGCAGTTCCAGGCTCCGGGGCTACACCTTC. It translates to CASSSRLRGYTF.